Shown below are 23 T cell receptor beta chains from a single sample sequenced in a study of identical twins. One entry per CDR3 protein, called by TCRdb with MiXCR from the 5' RACE reads. Altogether approximately 590,000 distinct CDR3 sequences are present, more than 9% being singletons, with the ten largest covering more than 2.5%. These same records also appear under a second study, on yellow fever vaccine responses in identical twins.

The sequencing sample was made of PBMCs. These receptors originate from a woman between 18 and 29 years old in good health.

There are many counts of this clonotype. This sequence joins TRBV12-3 or TRBV12-4 and TRBJ2-7; possibly TRBD1 for D (6 bases). This CDR3 comprises 16 residues. V lost 1 base, J lost 3 bases, and 16 bases lay in between. The CDR3 reads CASSLGPGESGYEQYF. The CDR3 DNA follows: TGTGCCAGCAGTTTAGGCCCAGGGGAATCGGGCTACGAGCAGTACTTC.

This clonotype was detected only a few times. The gene calls are TRBV11-2 and TRBJ2-5; 7 nucleotides align to TRBD2. Trimming at V came to 3 bases and at J to 2 bases, leaving 6 bases not matched to a gene. Germline values: CDR1 SGHAT, CDR2 FQNNGV. This CDR3 spans 15 amino acids. The CDR3 reads CASSFASGNQETQYF. CDR3 nucleotides: TGTGCCAGCAGCTTCGCTAGCGGAAATCAAGAGACCCAGTACTTC.

In this sample, this clonotype turned up many times. V is TRBV7-2 and J is TRBJ2-1, with D possibly matching TRBD2 (5 bases). CDR1 is SGHTA and CDR2 is FQGNSA in the germline V gene. V was clipped by 2 bases and J by 5 bases, with 13 bases between them. CDR3 length: 15 residues. The CDR3 region has the DNA TGTGCCAGCAGCTTATGGGGAGACCTAGACAATGAGCAGTTCTTC. Protein product: CASSLWGDLDNEQFF.

This sequence joins TRBV7-3 and TRBJ2-1; 8 bases match TRBD1. The length of the CDR3 is 16 residues. V was clipped by 5 bases and J by 5 bases; unmatched bases: 11. Germline lookup yields CDR1 SGHTA and CDR2 FQGTGA. CDR3 amino acids: CASSATRGQVNNEQFF. CDR3 nucleotide sequence: TGTGCCAGCAGCGCCACCCGGGGACAGGTGAACAATGAGCAGTTCTTC.

This clonotype was detected a few times. This sequence joins TRBV12-3 or TRBV12-4 and TRBJ2-7; D is possibly TRBD1 or TRBD2 (5 bases each). This CDR3 region has 13 residues. Trimming removed 10 bases at V and 1 base at J, with 14 bases between. In DNA, the CDR3 is TGTGCCACACGGGACGGAGGTTCCTACGAGCAGTACTTC. This codes for CATRDGGSYEQYF.

This clonotype was seen at least ten times. This chain joins TRBV11-2 and TRBJ2-5; D is uncertain. Germline V gene sequence: CDR1 SGHAT, CDR2 FQNNGV. The CDR3 covers 12 residues. Trimming shortened V by 1 base and J by 4 bases, and 4 bases separated the two germline ends. CDR3 region: CASSLVSETQYF. Here the CDR3 DNA reads TGTGCCAGCAGCTTAGTATCAGAGACCCAGTACTTC.

The rearrangement uses TRBV29-1 and TRBJ2-1; D unresolved. V gave up 0 bases and J gave up 9 bases, with 6 bases separating them. Per germline, CDR1 SQVTM and CDR2 ANQGSEA. The CDR3 is made up of 11 amino acids. The DNA for the CDR3 is TGCAGCGTTGAAGAGCCCGCTGAGCAGTTCTTC. Translating gives CSVEEPAEQFF.

Many counts were recorded for this clonotype. The chain combines TRBV5-1 with TRBJ1-1; D is ambiguous. V dropped 1 base and J dropped 1 base, with 5 bases sitting between them. The CDR3 length is 13 residues. Germline CDR1 and CDR2: SGHRS and YFSETQ. The CDR3 is CASSLKRNTEAFF. In nucleotides, the CDR3 is TGCGCCAGCAGCTTGAAGAGGAACACTGAAGCTTTCTTT.

This clonotype was recorded a few times. The chain employs TRBV20-1 and TRBJ2-1; 8 nucleotides agree with TRBD1. Germline assignment: CDR1 DFQATT and CDR2 SNEGSKA (reference sequence). The V and J ends lost 1 base and 6 bases, in that order; junction bases with no gene match: 5. This CDR3 has 14 residues. The CDR3 region is CSARAAGGINEQFF. The CDR3 DNA is TGCAGTGCTAGAGCGGCAGGGGGCATCAATGAGCAGTTCTTC.

This chain connects TRBV7-9 to TRBJ2-5; D is ambiguous. CDR3 length equals 16 residues. The V end lost 4 bases, the J end lost 5 bases, and 20 bases lay between the germline ends. Germline CDR1 and CDR2: SEHNR and FQNEAQ (reference sequence). CDR3 region: CASSSILVGVSETQYF. The CDR3 bases are TGTGCCAGCAGCTCCATACTGGTGGGTGTTTCGGAGACCCAGTACTTC.

V and J are TRBV12-3 or TRBV12-4 and TRBJ2-5; D ambiguous. The CDR3 sequence is 13 residues long. V was shortened by 3 bases and J by 4 bases, with 9 bases between the two germline ends. CDR3 DNA sequence: TGTGCCAGCAGTTTTGCACAGTCAGAGACCCAGTACTTC. Translation: CASSFAQSETQYF.

This sequence joins TRBV5-1 and TRBJ2-3; 12 bases fit TRBD2. CDR3 size: 17 residues. The germline gives CDR1 SGHRS, CDR2 YFSETQ. Trimming took 4 bases from V and 5 from J; bases not matched to a gene: 11. CDR3: CASSVTSGGPHLDTQYF. DNA for the CDR3: TGCGCCAGCAGCGTGACTAGCGGGGGTCCTCATTTAGATACGCAGTATTTT. The full variable domain, completed using reference TRBV5-1 and TRBJ2-3, is KAGVTQTPRYLIKTRGQQVTLSCSPISGHRSVSWYQQTPGQGLQFLFEYFSETQRNKGNFPGRFSGRQFSNSRSEMNVSTLELGDSALYLCASSVTSGGPHLDTQYFGPGTRLTVL.

This clonotype was counted between two and nine times. This chain joins TRBV29-1 and TRBJ2-7; D may be TRBD2 (6 bases). The V end was cut by 4 bases, the J end by 1 base, with 14 bases between. Germline CDR1 and CDR2: SQVTM and ANQGSEA. CDR3 length: 14 amino acids. The CDR3 loop reads CSVVTGAPSYEQYF. CDR3 coding DNA: TGCAGCGTTGTCACGGGAGCTCCGTCCTACGAGCAGTACTTC.

The chain recombines TRBV27 with TRBJ2-3; D is unresolved. From germline, CDR1 is MNHEY and CDR2 SMNVEV (reference sequence). The CDR3 loop spans 14 amino acids. V lost 4 bases and J 7 bases, leaving 15 bases between the germline ends. The CDR3 loop reads CASSSLLLTNTQYF. As DNA, the CDR3 is TGTGCCAGCAGTTCCCTTCTACTAACGAATACGCAGTATTTT.

CDR3 DNA sequence: TGCAGCGTTTCGATTAGCGGGAAAGAAACCTACGAGCAGTACTTC. Protein product: CSVSISGKETYEQYF. This chain connects TRBV29-1 to TRBJ2-7, with 8 bases identical to TRBD2. Per the germline V gene, CDR1 is SQVTM and CDR2 is ANQGSEA. After removal of 5 bases from V and 2 bases from J, the junction contained 11 bases not matched to a gene. This CDR3 has 15 residues.

This clonotype has ten or more counts. The chain combines TRBV15 with TRBJ2-5, with D maybe TRBD2 (6 bases). V was trimmed by 1 base and J by 4 bases, leaving 10 bases between them. The CDR3 is made up of 14 amino acids. Germline V gene sequence: CDR1 LNHNV, CDR2 YYDKDF (reference sequence). The CDR3 DNA reads TGTGCCACCAGCAGAGTCGGGGGAGGAGAGACCCAGTACTTC. Residues: CATSRVGGGETQYF.

This clonotype has just a few counts. The J gene is TRBJ2-3, the V gene TRBV3-1; 10 bases map to TRBD2. Germline-derived CDR1 and CDR2 are LGHDT and YNNKEL (reference sequence). The CDR3 consists of 16 residues. Unmatched junction bases numbered 2, after V lost 2 bases and J lost 0 bases. The CDR3 spells CASSQLAGASTDTQYF. CDR3 DNA: TGTGCCAGCAGCCAACTAGCGGGAGCTAGCACAGATACGCAGTATTTT.

CDR3 DNA sequence: TGCAGTGCTCATAGCGGAGGCGGCACAGATACGCAGTATTTT. Its translation is CSAHSGGGTDTQYF. This chain uses TRBV20-1 with TRBJ2-3; tentatively, D is TRBD2 (6 bases). CDR3 length: 14 residues. V lost 5 bases to trimming and J lost 1 base, with 13 bases between them. Germline CDR1 and CDR2: DFQATT and SNEGSKA (reference sequence).

This clonotype was recorded a few times. The genes are TRBV15 and TRBJ2-7; D is uncertain. The germline V and J ends were trimmed by 0 bases and 6 bases, with 24 bases remaining between them. The CDR3 consists of 18 residues. Germline V gene sequence: CDR1 LNHNV, CDR2 YYDKDF (reference sequence). The CDR3 DNA sequence: TGTGCCACCAGCAGAGAGATGGGCCTTCAAGGACGAATGGGCGAGCAGTACTTC. This encodes CATSREMGLQGRMGEQYF. Full variable domain (remainder filled in from reference TRBV15 and TRBJ2-7): DAMVIQNPRYQVTQFGKPVTLSCSQTLNHNVMYWYQQKSSQAPKLLFHYYDKDFNNEADTPDNFQSRRPNTSFCFLDIRSPGLGDTAMYLCATSREMGLQGRMGEQYFGPGTRLTVT.

This clonotype was seen repeatedly, ten times or more. The chain couples TRBV28 to TRBJ2-1; 9 nucleotides agree with TRBD2. The germline CDR1 and CDR2 sequences are MDHEN and SYDVKM. V shed 2 bases, J shed 7 bases, and the junction held 15 bases outside the gene matches. The CDR3 length is 18 residues. The CDR3 loop reads CASSLASFWREGENEQFF. CDR3 sequence (DNA): TGTGCCAGCAGTTTAGCGAGTTTTTGGCGGGAGGGGGAGAATGAGCAGTTCTTC.

This clonotype was counted many times. The rearrangement links TRBV7-9 to TRBJ2-5, with TRBD2 as a possible D gene (5 bases). Germline-derived CDR1 and CDR2 are SEHNR and FQNEAQ (reference sequence). This CDR3 is built from 13 residues. V lost 5 bases to trimming and J lost 4 bases, with 11 bases between them. CDR3 bases: TGTGCCAGCAGCACCCAGGCGGGAGAGACCCAGTACTTC. Translation gives CASSTQAGETQYF.

The rearrangement uses TRBV6-1 and TRBJ2-1; 9 bases align to TRBD1. CDR3 length: 15 residues. Germline V gene data show CDR1 as MNHNS and CDR2 as SASEGT. V shed 9 bases, J shed 8 bases, and the junction held 14 bases outside the gene matches. CDR3 sequence (DNA): TGTGCCAGTAGACACCGGGACAGGGATAGCGATGAGCAGTTCTTC. As protein: CASRHRDRDSDEQFF.

This sequence joins TRBV19 and TRBJ1-6; the D is unclear. CDR3 length: 14 residues. CDR1 and CDR2 from the germline V gene are LNHDA and SQIVND (reference sequence). The V end lost 0 bases, the J end lost 7 bases, and 7 bases lay between the germline ends. Here the CDR3 reads CASSIDDSNSPLHF. In DNA form, the CDR3 reads TGTGCCAGTAGTATAGACGACTCGAATTCACCCCTCCACTTT.